These 18 T cell receptor beta chains share one sample of origin, sequenced in a study of graft-versus-host responses after intestinal transplantation. Co-plated with some 200,000 CFSE-labeled responder cells were some 200,000 irradiated, violet-dye-labeled stimulator cells. Profiled with immunoSEQ multiplex PCR; TCRdb holds only in-frame clones, not every one. The data hold 20,000 to 25,000 clones, with approximately 40% observed a single time. Sequenced here: alloreactive CD8+ T cells from a mixed lymphocyte reaction culture, sampled before transplantation. The sample's subset: CFSE-low proliferating T cells sorted from approximately 6-day pre-transplant mixed lymphocyte reaction (GvH or HvG direction). Receptors originate from a human patient who was an organ donor for intestinal transplantation.

The chain is built from TRBV11-3 and TRBJ2-1, with TRBD2 identical over 7 bases. CDR3 length equals 18 residues. The germline gives CDR1 SGHNT, CDR2 YENEEA. V was pared by 4 bases and J by 9 bases, with 21 bases of the junction left unmatched. This CDR3 reads CASSSKGLSGKGNSEQFF. The DNA of the CDR3 is TGTGCCAGCAGCTCAAAGGGGTTAAGCGGGAAAGGCAATAGTGAGCAGTTCTTC.

The genes are TRBV4-2 and TRBJ1-2; no firm D call. Between the trimmed V and J ends, which lost 3 bases and 3 bases, there was a span of 11 bases. CDR3 length: 14 residues. CDR1 and CDR2 from the germline V gene are LGHNA and YNFKEQ. The CDR3 sequence: CASSHGRPYYGYTF. The CDR3 DNA is TGTGCCAGCAGCCACGGACGGCCGTACTATGGCTACACCTTC.

The chain has TRBV15 and TRBJ2-1; D not resolved. Trimming shortened V by 4 bases and J by 8 bases, and 15 bases separated the two germline ends. The CDR3 covers 14 residues. Germline CDR1 and CDR2: LNHNV and YYDKDF (reference sequence). DNA for the CDR3: TGTGCCACCAGCATACCGGACGGTTCCCATGAGCAGTTCTTC. It yields the protein CATSIPDGSHEQFF.

The DNA for the CDR3 is TGTGCCAGCAGCTTCGGTAGCTCCTACGAGCAGTACTTC. Amino acid sequence: CASSFGSSYEQYF. This chain joins TRBV5-5 and TRBJ2-7; D remains unclear. The germline CDR1 and CDR2 sequences are SGHKS and YYEKEE (reference sequence). CDR3 size: 13 residues. Trimming removed 2 bases at V and 0 bases at J, with 6 bases between.

V and J are TRBV27 and TRBJ2-7; 8 bases fit TRBD2. Germline V gene lookup returns CDR1 MNHEY and CDR2 SMNVEV (reference sequence). This CDR3 is 14 amino acids long. The junction had 4 bases not matched to a gene; V was cut back by 6 bases and J by 0 bases. The CDR3 protein is CASSSGLDSYEQYF. The DNA of the CDR3 is TGTGCCAGCAGCTCGGGACTAGACTCCTACGAGCAGTACTTC.

This clone was observed a handful of times. In DNA, the CDR3 is TGTGCCAGTAGTATAGTTGCGGGAGAGGATGAAAAACTGTTTTTT. This codes for CASSIVAGEDEKLFF. The chain is built from TRBV19 and TRBJ1-4; unclear D gene. Germline values: CDR1 LNHDA, CDR2 SQIVND (reference sequence). V lost 1 base and J 6 bases, leaving 12 bases between the germline ends. This CDR3 comprises 15 residues.

V gene TRBV6-9 combines with J gene TRBJ2-1, with a tentative D call TRBD2 (5 bases). This CDR3 region has 13 residues. Trimming took off 3 bases at V and 5 bases at J, with 8 bases between the two ends. The germline V gene has CDR1 MNHGY and CDR2 SVAAGI. The DNA for the CDR3 is TGTGCCAGCAGTTACTTCGGGGACAATGAGCAGTTCTTC. Translated, it gives CASSYFGDNEQFF.

This clone was detected only a few times. The CDR3 region has the DNA TGTGCCAGCAGTGAAGGTAGTGGCTACACCTTC. Protein sequence: CASSEGSGYTF. The V gene is TRBV25-1, the J gene TRBJ1-2; D remains ambiguous. Trimming shortened V by 2 bases and J by 7 bases, and 5 bases separated the two germline ends. The CDR3 sequence is 11 residues long. Germline V gene data show CDR1 as MGHDK and CDR2 as SYGVNS.

The chain combines TRBV4-3 with TRBJ1-1; 8 positions agree with TRBD1. Per the germline V gene, CDR1 is LGHNA and CDR2 is YSLEER. The CDR3 loop spans 13 amino acids. J lost 10 bases, V lost 4 bases, and 8 bases had no gene match. The DNA of the CDR3 is TGCGCCAGCAGCCGGGTCCAGGGGGCGGCAGCTTTCTTT. It encodes CASSRVQGAAAFF.

The chain is built from TRBV19 and TRBJ2-1, with 8 nucleotides matching TRBD2. Germline V lookup: CDR1 LNHDA, CDR2 SQIVND (reference sequence). This CDR3 spans 18 amino acids. Trimming removed 0 bases from V and 5 bases from J; junction bases left unmatched: 12. The CDR3 nucleotides read TGTGCCAGTAGTATAGATCCGGCAAAGCGGGAGTTGGACAATGAGCAGTTCTTC. As protein: CASSIDPAKRELDNEQFF.

In its sample, this clone was seen once. V usage is TRBV2 and J usage is TRBJ2-7; D may be TRBD1 (6 bases). CDR3 size: 14 residues. Germline lookup yields CDR1 SNHLY and CDR2 FYNNEI. With 6 bases removed from V and 5 bases from J, the gap between germline ends came to 17 bases. The chain's CDR3 is CASRPQGPLHEQYF. The CDR3 DNA follows: TGTGCCAGCAGACCCCAGGGGCCCCTCCACGAGCAGTACTTC.

CDR3 nucleotides: TGTGCCAGCAGCAGGGACAGGGTAGCCAAAAACATTCAGTACTTC. As protein: CASSRDRVAKNIQYF. The chain recombines TRBV7-9 with TRBJ2-4; 9 bases are shared with TRBD1. The ends lost 5 bases at V and 0 bases at J; junction bases unmatched: 2. The CDR3 contains 15 residues. The germline CDR1 and CDR2 sequences are SEHNR and FQNEAQ (reference sequence). Complete variable domain (other parts from reference TRBV7-9 and TRBJ2-4): DTGVSQNPRHKITKRGQNVTFRCDPISEHNRLYWYRQTLGQGPEFLTYFQNEAQLEKSRLLSDRFSAERPKGSFSTLEIQRTEQGDSAMYLCASSRDRVAKNIQYFGAGTRLSVL.

The V gene is TRBV2, the J gene TRBJ1-2; no firm D call. V was clipped by 7 bases and J by 1 base, with 19 bases between them. Germline V gene sequence: CDR1 SNHLY, CDR2 FYNNEI. The CDR3 is 16 residues long. Here the CDR3 DNA reads TGTGCCAGCAATTCGCGACATCACCAAATTAACTATGGCTACACCTTC. The encoded protein is CASNSRHHQINYGYTF.

The CDR3 bases are TGTGCCAGCAGCACGCTACTTAAGGCCAAAAACATTCAGTACTTC. It encodes CASSTLLKAKNIQYF. This chain connects TRBV5-5 to TRBJ2-4; the D is unclear. The CDR3 totals 15 residues. With 4 bases removed from V and 1 base from J, the gap between germline ends came to 12 bases. In germline, CDR1 is SGHKS, CDR2 YYEKEE (reference sequence).

The V call is TRBV5-6, the J call TRBJ2-5, with 11 nucleotides matching TRBD1. This CDR3 region has 18 residues. CDR1 and CDR2 from the germline V gene are SGHDT and YYEEEE. Trimming took 1 base from V and 4 from J; bases not matched to a gene: 12. This CDR3 reads CASSLKGADRGQRETQYF. In DNA, the CDR3 is TGTGCCAGCAGCTTGAAAGGGGCGGACAGGGGGCAAAGAGAGACCCAGTACTTC.

The sample holds a few counts of this clone. The chain couples TRBV5-5 to TRBJ1-1; D not resolved. Germline CDR1 SGHKS, CDR2 YYEKEE (reference sequence). V was trimmed by 0 bases and J by 3 bases, leaving 9 bases between them. CDR3 length: 14 residues. CDR3 amino acids: CASSLGIRDTEAFF. The CDR3 DNA sequence: TGTGCCAGCAGCTTGGGTATCCGGGACACTGAAGCTTTCTTT.

The chain is built from TRBV29-1 and TRBJ2-5; 14 nucleotides agree with TRBD2. This CDR3 has 20 residues. CDR1 is SQVTM, CDR2 ANQGSEA, per germline. After removal of 8 bases from V and 1 base from J, the junction contained 21 bases not matched to a gene. CDR3 loop: CSTDPGTSGRSSFFQETQYF. DNA of the CDR3: TGCAGCACCGACCCCGGGACTAGCGGGAGATCCTCCTTTTTCCAAGAGACCCAGTACTTC.

The V call is TRBV13, the J call TRBJ2-7, with unresolved D. Trimming took off 4 bases at V and 2 bases at J, with 6 bases between the two ends. Germline values: CDR1 PRHDT, CDR2 FYEKMQ (reference sequence). The CDR3 length is 12 residues. CDR3 amino acids: CASSSRPYEQYF. DNA for the CDR3: TGTGCCAGCAGCTCGAGGCCCTACGAGCAGTACTTC.